This record concerns one T cell receptor beta chain sequence. Looked up from germline, CDR1 is SGHNT and CDR2 is YYREEE (reference sequence). V lost 2 bases, J lost 4 bases, and 11 bases stayed unmatched. The CDR3 totals 16 residues. Some clones are missing from TCRdb's copy, which holds only in-frame ones; the method was immunoSEQ multiplex PCR. Here the sample spans some 70,000 clones, roughly 97% being singletons. This sample is part of a study of technical replicates of blood from several donors. The sequenced sample was T cells isolated from PBMCs. The clonotype comes from a human donor in good health. The gene calls are TRBV5-4 and TRBJ2-5; 7 positions agree with TRBD2. CDR3 bases: TGTGCCAGCAGCTTCGGCGGGAGTAATTTCAGAGAGACCCAGTACTTC. Its translation is CASSFGGSNFRETQYF. Looking up the rest from reference TRBV5-4 and TRBJ2-5 gives the full variable domain: ETGVTQSPTHLIKTRGQQVTLRCSSQSGHNTVSWYQQALGQGPQFIFQYYREEENGRGNFPPRFSGLQFPNYSSELNVNALELDDSALYLCASSFGGSNFRETQYFGPGTRLLVL.